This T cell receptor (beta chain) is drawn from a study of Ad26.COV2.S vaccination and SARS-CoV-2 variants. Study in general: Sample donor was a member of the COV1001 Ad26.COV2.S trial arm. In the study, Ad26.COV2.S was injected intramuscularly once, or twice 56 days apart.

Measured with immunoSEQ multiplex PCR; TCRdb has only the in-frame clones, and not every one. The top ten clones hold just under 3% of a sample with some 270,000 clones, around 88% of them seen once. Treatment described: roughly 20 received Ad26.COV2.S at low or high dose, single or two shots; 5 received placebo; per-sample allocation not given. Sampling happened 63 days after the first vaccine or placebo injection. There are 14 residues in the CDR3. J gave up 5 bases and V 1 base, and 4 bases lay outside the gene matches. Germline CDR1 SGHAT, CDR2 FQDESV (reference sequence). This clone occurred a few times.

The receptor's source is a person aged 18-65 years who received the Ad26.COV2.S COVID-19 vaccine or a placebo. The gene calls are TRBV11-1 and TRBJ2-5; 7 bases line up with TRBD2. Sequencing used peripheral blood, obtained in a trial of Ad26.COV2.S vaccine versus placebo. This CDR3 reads CASSLEASGETQYF. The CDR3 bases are TGTGCCAGCAGCTTAGAAGCTAGCGGTGAGACCCAGTACTTC. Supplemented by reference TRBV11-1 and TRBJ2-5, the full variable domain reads EAEVAQSPRYKITEKSQAVAFWCDPISGHATLYWYRQILGQGPELLVQFQDESVVDDSQLPKDRFSAERLKGVDSTLKIQPAELGDSAMYLCASSLEASGETQYFGPGTRLLVL.